One sample yielded the 17 T cell receptor beta chains listed below, sequenced in a study of cytomegalovirus exposure and HLA in healthy donors. PCR involved 60 Vbeta and 13 Jbeta primers. Only in-frame clones appear in the TCRdb table, and some are missing; sequencing was by immunoSEQ multiplex PCR. The table shows 150,000 to 200,000 clones, with around 75% occurring only once. The source material was PBMCs. Source of these receptors: a male donor in good health and CMV-seronegative.

The chain carries TRBV27 and TRBJ2-1, with 11 bases aligning to TRBD2. Germline CDR1 MNHEY, CDR2 SMNVEV (reference sequence). This CDR3 region has 16 residues. V lost 3 bases, J lost 6 bases, and 7 bases stayed unmatched. CDR3 protein: CASSLWVTSGTNEQFF. The DNA for the CDR3 is TGTGCCAGCAGTTTGTGGGTGACTAGCGGGACCAATGAGCAGTTCTTC.

The chain carries TRBV7-6 and TRBJ1-6; D perhaps matches TRBD1 (6 bases). The CDR3 totals 15 residues. Germline CDR1 SGHVS, CDR2 FNYEAQ. Trimming stripped 5 bases from V and 7 bases from J, with 15 bases between. The CDR3: CASSDRIVRNSPLHF. As DNA, the CDR3 is TGTGCCAGCAGCGACAGGATCGTGCGGAATTCACCCCTCCACTTT.

The chain combines TRBV29-1 with TRBJ2-3; D possibly corresponds to TRBD1 (5 bases). Germline CDR1 SQVTM, CDR2 ANQGSEA. V lost 8 bases and J lost 0, with 9 bases in between. The CDR3 sequence is 12 residues long. For the CDR3, the DNA is TGCAGCACAGGAACTAGCACAGATACGCAGTATTTT. This gives the protein CSTGTSTDTQYF.

This clone was picked up a small number of times. CDR3 nucleotides: TGCGCCAGCAGCGGAGGGGTCCTCAATGAGCAGTTCTTC. This sequence encodes CASSGGVLNEQFF. The chain recombines TRBV5-1 with TRBJ2-1, with D maybe TRBD2 (6 bases). V was cut by 4 bases and J by 6 bases, with 11 bases left in between. Per the germline V gene, CDR1 is SGHRS and CDR2 is YFSETQ. The CDR3 extends over 13 amino acids.

The J gene is TRBJ1-4, the V gene TRBV2; tentatively, D is TRBD1 (5 bases). The germline V gene has CDR1 SNHLY and CDR2 FYNNEI. Trimming took off 5 bases at V and 8 bases at J, with 12 bases between the two ends. The CDR3 sequence is 13 residues long. This CDR3 reads CASSRDSGEKLFF. The CDR3 DNA follows: TGTGCCAGCAGTCGGGACTCCGGAGAAAAACTGTTTTTT. The whole variable domain, remainder taken from reference TRBV2 and TRBJ1-4, is EPEVTQTPSHQVTQMGQEVILRCVPISNHLYFYWYRQILGQKVEFLVSFYNNEISEKSEIFDDQFSVERPDGSNFTLKIRSTKLEDSAMYFCASSRDSGEKLFFGSGTQLSVL.

V usage is TRBV5-4 and J usage is TRBJ2-7; 7 nucleotides align to TRBD2. V dropped 1 base and J dropped 6; count of bases not matched to a gene: 1. CDR1 SGHNT and CDR2 YYREEE come from the germline V gene (reference sequence). This CDR3 region has 12 residues. CDR3 sequence reads: CASSLSGGEQYF. CDR3 DNA: TGTGCCAGCAGCTTGTCGGGGGGCGAGCAGTACTTC.

As DNA, the CDR3 is TGTGCCAGCAGCTACGGACTAGCGACCTACGAGCAGTACTTC. As protein: CASSYGLATYEQYF. The chain uses TRBV7-8 and TRBJ2-5; the match to TRBD2 covers 9 bases. The J call may be wrong; the DNA end is better matched by TRBJ2-7. The CDR3 extends over 14 amino acids. The V gene's germline CDR1 is SGHVS and CDR2 FQNEAQ.

The chain employs TRBV5-6 and TRBJ1-6, with D possibly being TRBD1 (6 bases). V was trimmed by 2 bases and J by 0 bases, leaving 9 bases between them. This CDR3 region has 16 residues. CDR1 and CDR2 (germline): SGHDT, YYEEEE. The CDR3 spells CASSLQGTSYNSPLHF. CDR3 sequence (DNA): TGTGCCAGCAGCTTACAGGGTACCTCCTATAATTCACCCCTCCACTTT. The full variable domain, with the rest looked up from reference TRBV5-6 and TRBJ1-6, is DAGVTQSPTHLIKTRGQQVTLRCSPKSGHDTVSWYQQALGQGPQFIFQYYEEEERQRGNFPDRFSGHQFPNYSSELNVNALLLGDSALYLCASSLQGTSYNSPLHFGNGTRLTVT.

The chain links TRBV9 to TRBJ1-5; TRBD1 aligns across 7 bases. V dropped 3 bases and J dropped 0; count of bases not matched to a gene: 3. Germline V lookup: CDR1 SGDLS, CDR2 YYNGEE. The CDR3 length is 15 residues. The CDR3 nucleotides are TGTGCCAGCAGCGCGACAGGGTATAGCAATCAGCCCCAGCATTTT. Residues: CASSATGYSNQPQHF.

V usage is TRBV7-2 and J usage is TRBJ2-5, with a possible D match to TRBD2 (7 bases). V lost 3 bases, J lost 4 bases, and 15 bases lay in between. Germline lookup yields CDR1 SGHTA and CDR2 FQGNSA. The CDR3 loop spans 15 amino acids. The CDR3 sequence is CASSLGGGGGETQYF. Written as DNA, the CDR3 is TGTGCCAGCAGCTTGGGGGGAGGGGGGGGAGAGACCCAGTACTTC. The full variable domain, rest sourced from reference TRBV7-2 and TRBJ2-5, is GAGVSQSPSNKVTEKGKDVELRCDPISGHTALYWYRQSLGQGLEFLIYFQGNSAPDKSGLPSDRFSAERTGGSVSTLTIQRTQQEDSAVYLCASSLGGGGGETQYFGPGTRLLVL.

The chain has TRBV6-1 and TRBJ2-7, with 9 bases aligning to TRBD2. The CDR3 is 14 amino acids. J gave up 5 bases and V 6 bases, and 8 bases lay outside the gene matches. The germline CDR1 and CDR2 sequences are MNHNS and SASEGT. In DNA form, the CDR3 reads TGTGCCAGCAGAGTGGCTAGCGGGACCCACGAGCAGTACTTC. Amino acid sequence: CASRVASGTHEQYF.

The DNA of the CDR3 is TGTGCCAGCAGCCCTAGGGGACAGGGGCCTTCACCCCTCCACTTT. Amino acid sequence: CASSPRGQGPSPLHF. The V gene is TRBV2, the J gene TRBJ1-6, with 10 bases that match TRBD1. This CDR3 is built from 15 residues. J was trimmed by 9 bases and V by 6 bases; bases with no gene match: 8. Germline values: CDR1 SNHLY, CDR2 FYNNEI. Based on the CDR3 plus reference TRBV2 and TRBJ1-6, the full variable domain is EPEVTQTPSHQVTQMGQEVILRCVPISNHLYFYWYRQILGQKVEFLVSFYNNEISEKSEIFDDQFSVERPDGSNFTLKIRSTKLEDSAMYFCASSPRGQGPSPLHFGNGTRLTVT.

V and J are TRBV5-1 and TRBJ2-3; 8 bases map to TRBD2. J gave up 2 bases and V 1 base, and 6 bases lay outside the gene matches. Germline CDR1 is SGHRS and CDR2 is YFSETQ. There are 16 residues in the CDR3. The CDR3 DNA follows: TGCGCCAGCAGCTTGAGCGGCGGGGGGCTCACAGATACGCAGTATTTT. Translating gives CASSLSGGGLTDTQYF.

This clone came up a few times. A junction end diverges from the germline sequence, so it may reflect a read error. The rearrangement links TRBV7-9 to TRBJ2-7; D ambiguous. Germline CDR1 reads SEHNR; CDR2 reads FQNEAQ (reference sequence). The CDR3 loop spans 12 amino acids. CDR3 protein: CSSSLSPYEQYF. CDR3 DNA sequence: TGTTCCAGCAGCTTAAGCCCTTACGAGCAGTACTTC.

The chain links TRBV6-5 to TRBJ2-4; D unclear. Trimming left V 7 bases short and J 7 bases short, with 8 bases between. Germline CDR1 is MNHEY and CDR2 is SVGAGI. The CDR3 has 11 amino acids. CDR3 region: CASILMNIQYF. CDR3 nucleotide sequence: TGTGCCAGCATTTTAATGAACATTCAGTACTTC.

This chain uses TRBV5-4 with TRBJ2-7; possibly TRBD2 for D (6 bases). V lost 4 bases to trimming and J lost 0 bases, with 17 bases between them. Germline CDR1 reads SGHNT; CDR2 reads YYREEE (reference sequence). The CDR3 has 16 residues. The CDR3 spells CASSRGGAADSYEQYF. In DNA, the CDR3 is TGTGCCAGCAGCCGGGGAGGCGCTGCGGACTCCTACGAGCAGTACTTC.

V usage is TRBV2 and J usage is TRBJ2-3; maybe TRBD2 (5 bases). Trimming pared 5 bases from V and 0 bases from J, leaving 6 bases between. This CDR3 region has 13 residues. CDR1 is SNHLY and CDR2 is FYNNEI in the germline V gene. The CDR3, as DNA: TGTGCCAGCAGTCGGACTAGCACAGATACGCAGTATTTT. This gives the protein CASSRTSTDTQYF. Filled out from reference TRBV2 and TRBJ2-3, the complete variable domain reads EPEVTQTPSHQVTQMGQEVILRCVPISNHLYFYWYRQILGQKVEFLVSFYNNEISEKSEIFDDQFSVERPDGSNFTLKIRSTKLEDSAMYFCASSRTSTDTQYFGPGTRLTVL.